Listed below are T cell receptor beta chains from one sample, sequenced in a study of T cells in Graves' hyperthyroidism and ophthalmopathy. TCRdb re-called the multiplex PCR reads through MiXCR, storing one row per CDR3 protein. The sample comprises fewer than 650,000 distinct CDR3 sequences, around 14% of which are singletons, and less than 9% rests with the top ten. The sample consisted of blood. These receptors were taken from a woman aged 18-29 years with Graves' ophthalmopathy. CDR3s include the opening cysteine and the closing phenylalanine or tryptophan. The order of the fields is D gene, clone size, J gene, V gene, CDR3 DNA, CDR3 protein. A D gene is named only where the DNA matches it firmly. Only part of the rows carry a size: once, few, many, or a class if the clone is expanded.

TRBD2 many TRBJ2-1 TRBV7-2 TGTGCCAGCAGCTTAAACCCCATTGGGACTAGTTGGAATGAGCAGTTCTTC CASSLNPIGTSWNEQFF
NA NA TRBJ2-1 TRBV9 TGTGCCAGCAGCGCCGGTTATGGCAATGAGCAGTTCTTC CASSAGYGNEQFF
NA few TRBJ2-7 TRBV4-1 TGCGCCAGCAGCCAATCAGAAGCCCCGGTTTTTGGGCAGTACTTC CASSQSEAPVFGQYF
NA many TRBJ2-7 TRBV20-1 TGCAGTGCGCTAGTGTTTGGAGGACTACAATCCTACGAGCAGTACTTC CSALVFGGLQSYEQYF
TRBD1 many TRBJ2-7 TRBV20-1 TGCAGTGCTATAAGGACAGGGGCGGCCATCGAGCAGTACTTC CSAIRTGAAIEQYF
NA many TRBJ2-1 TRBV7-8 TGTGCCAGCAGCCCCGGACAGCTCCCTGAGCAGTTCTTC CASSPGQLPEQFF
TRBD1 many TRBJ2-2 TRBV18 TGTGCCAGCTCACCGGGACAGGCGAACACCGGGGAGCTGTTTTTT CASSPGQANTGELFF
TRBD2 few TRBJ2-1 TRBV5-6 TGTGCCAGCAGCCCGGGGGGGGAGGGCTTGAATGAGCAGTTCTTC CASSPGGEGLNEQFF
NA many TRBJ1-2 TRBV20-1 TGCAGTGCTGCTGCAGGGGACACGTTAAGCTATGGCTACACCTTC CSAAAGDTLSYGYTF
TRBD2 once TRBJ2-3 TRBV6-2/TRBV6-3 TGTGCCAGCAGTTACGGCGGGGGGCTCGCGCAGTATTTT CASSYGGGLAQYF
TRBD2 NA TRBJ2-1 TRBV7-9 TGTGCCAGCAGCCCGTCCCGGGGGGGGAATGAGCAGTTCTTC CASSPSRGGNEQFF
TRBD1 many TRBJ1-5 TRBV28 TGTGCCAGCAGTCCTGGGACAGGGGGGGAGCCCCAGCATTTT CASSPGTGGEPQHF
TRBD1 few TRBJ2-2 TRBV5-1 TGCGCCAGCAAATTGGGGACAGGATACTTCACCGGGGAGCTGTTTTTT CASKLGTGYFTGELFF
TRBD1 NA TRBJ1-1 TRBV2 TGTGCCAGCAGTGACGACAGGGTGAGGAACACTGAAGCTTTCTTT CASSDDRVRNTEAFF
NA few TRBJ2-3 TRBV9 TGTGCCAGCAGCGTGAGCAATAGAGGAGATACGCAGTATTTT CASSVSNRGDTQYF
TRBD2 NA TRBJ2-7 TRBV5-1 TGCGCCAGCAGCCGAACCGGGACTAGCGGGAGGGACCCCTACGAGCAGTACTTC CASSRTGTSGRDPYEQYF
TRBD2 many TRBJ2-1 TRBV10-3 TGTGCCATCAGTGAGTCCCGCCGACTAGCGGGAGGGTCCCTTAATCCTTACAATGAGCAGTTCTTC CAISESRRLAGGSLNPYNEQFF
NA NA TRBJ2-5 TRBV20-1 TGCAGTGCAAGCCCTGTTGACCCACGTAAAGAGACCCAGTACTTC CSASPVDPRKETQYF
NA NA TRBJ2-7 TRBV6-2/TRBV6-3 TGTGCCAGCAGTTACTCGGCTAGCGAGAATACCTACGAGCAGTACTTC CASSYSASENTYEQYF
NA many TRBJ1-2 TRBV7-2 TGTGCCAGCAGCTCCAGGACGAGCGGCTACACCTTC CASSSRTSGYTF
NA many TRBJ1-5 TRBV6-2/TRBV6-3 TGTGCCAGCAGTTCGAACAGCAATCAGCCCCAGCATTTT CASSSNSNQPQHF
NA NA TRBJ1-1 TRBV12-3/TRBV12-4 TGTGCCAGCAGTTCGCCCCTTGGCCTGGGGGAGGGCACTGAAGCTTTCTTT CASSSPLGLGEGTEAFF
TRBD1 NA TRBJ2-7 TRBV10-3 TGTGCCATCAGTGCCGGGACAGGGGCCCTCCCATCCTACGAGCAGTACTTC CAISAGTGALPSYEQYF